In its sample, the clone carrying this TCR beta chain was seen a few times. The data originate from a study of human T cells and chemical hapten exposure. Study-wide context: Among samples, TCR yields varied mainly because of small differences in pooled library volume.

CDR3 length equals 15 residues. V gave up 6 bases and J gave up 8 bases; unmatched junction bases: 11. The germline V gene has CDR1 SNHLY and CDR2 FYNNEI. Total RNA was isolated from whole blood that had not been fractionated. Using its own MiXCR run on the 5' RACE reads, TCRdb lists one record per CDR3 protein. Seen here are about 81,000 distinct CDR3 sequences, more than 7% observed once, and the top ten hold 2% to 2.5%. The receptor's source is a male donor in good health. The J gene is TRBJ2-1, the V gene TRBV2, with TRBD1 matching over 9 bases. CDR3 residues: CASRGPGTGLDEQFF. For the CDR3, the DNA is TGTGCCAGCAGGGGTCCCGGGACAGGGTTGGATGAGCAGTTCTTC.